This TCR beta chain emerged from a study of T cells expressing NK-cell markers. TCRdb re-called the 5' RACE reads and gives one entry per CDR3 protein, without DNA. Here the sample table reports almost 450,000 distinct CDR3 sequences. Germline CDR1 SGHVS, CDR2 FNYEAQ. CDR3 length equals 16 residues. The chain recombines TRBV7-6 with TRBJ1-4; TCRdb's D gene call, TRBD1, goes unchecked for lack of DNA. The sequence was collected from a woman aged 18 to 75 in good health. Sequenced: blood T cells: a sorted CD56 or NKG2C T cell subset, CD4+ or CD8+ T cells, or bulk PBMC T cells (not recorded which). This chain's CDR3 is CASSLRSGGVGEKLFF.